This T cell receptor beta chain emerged from a study of T-cell memory formation after mild COVID-19. Study summary: The study found TCR clusters largely donor specific.

Using its own MiXCR run on the 5' RACE reads, TCRdb lists one record per CDR3 protein. Here the sample spans about 190,000 distinct CDR3 sequences, about 21% being singletons. CDR1 is KGHDR, CDR2 SFDVKD, per germline. Trimming shortened V by 8 bases and J by 2 bases, and 9 bases separated the two germline ends. This CDR3 is 12 amino acids long. The clonotype was recovered from an adult woman who had mild COVID-19 (a few samples of this study predate the infection). Cell type and time point are not known. Sequencing used PBMCs or a T cell subset sorted from them (not recorded which). The chain links TRBV24-1 to TRBJ2-7; either TRBD1 or TRBD2 may supply D (5 bases each). In nucleotides, the CDR3 is TGTGCCACCATGGGGGAAACCTACGAGCAGTACTTC. Translating gives CATMGETYEQYF.